These 17 T cell receptor beta chains share one sample of origin, sequenced in a study of T cell repertoires in cytomegalovirus infection. MiXCR, run by TCRdb on the reads, gives a single entry per CDR3 protein. Altogether a few hundred thousand distinct CDR3 sequences are present, roughly 34% being singletons, with the ten largest covering around a sixth. Their specific antigens are unknown. The specimen comprised cultured PBMCs, sampled from culture after CMV antigen stimulation. These receptors all come from a human donor in good health (CMV status not recorded). Some clones in this sample may be carry-over from other donors' samples.

In this sample, this clonotype turned up a few times. V usage is TRBV9 and J usage is TRBJ2-7; perhaps D is TRBD1 or TRBD2 (5 bases each). With 8 bases removed from V and 7 bases from J, the gap between germline ends came to 16 bases. CDR1 is SGDLS, CDR2 YYNGEE, per germline. This CDR3 region has 12 residues. CDR3 bases: TGTGCCAGACGGAGTGGTGGGGGAGAGCAGTACGTC. Protein sequence: CARRSGGGEQYV.

This clonotype was observed a few times. The chain couples TRBV7-2 to TRBJ2-7; 12 bases fit TRBD2. After removal of 5 bases from V and 2 bases from J, the junction contained 4 bases not matched to a gene. CDR1 is SGHTA, CDR2 FQGNSA, per germline. The CDR3 covers 15 residues. CDR3 loop: CASSRLAGVTYEQYF. The CDR3 bases are TGTGCCAGCAGCCGACTAGCGGGAGTTACCTACGAGCAGTACTTC. Full variable domain (rest looked up from reference TRBV7-2 and TRBJ2-7): GAGVSQSPSNKVTEKGKDVELRCDPISGHTALYWYRQSLGQGLEFLIYFQGNSAPDKSGLPSDRFSAERTGGSVSTLTIQRTQQEDSAVYLCASSRLAGVTYEQYFGPGTRLTVT.

This sequence joins TRBV12-3 or TRBV12-4 and TRBJ1-5; 9 positions match TRBD1. Trimming cost V 5 bases and J 7 bases; bases outside gene matches: 6. CDR3 length: 14 amino acids. CDR3 residues: CASSITGGRQPQHF. The CDR3 bases are TGTGCCAGCAGTATCACAGGGGGCCGGCAGCCCCAGCATTTT.

This clonotype was detected only a few times. V usage is TRBV28 and J usage is TRBJ2-4, with D perhaps being TRBD1 or TRBD2 (6 bases each). V dropped 3 bases and J dropped 5 bases, with 14 bases sitting between them. The CDR3 has 15 residues. Germline CDR1 MDHEN, CDR2 SYDVKM. CDR3 amino acids: CASSFTRGGQNIQYF. CDR3 in DNA: TGTGCCAGCAGTTTTACCAGAGGGGGGCAAAACATTCAGTACTTC.

The V call is TRBV20-1, the J call TRBJ1-5, with 11 positions matching TRBD1. Germline V lookup: CDR1 DFQATT, CDR2 SNEGSKA (reference sequence). This CDR3 has 15 residues. Germline trimming cut 0 bases from V and 6 bases from J; bases unmatched to any gene: 4. CDR3 DNA: TGCAGTGCTAGAGATGAGGGGACAGGGGGTCAGCCCCAGCATTTT. Translating gives CSARDEGTGGQPQHF.

The rearrangement uses TRBV27 and TRBJ2-1, with 13 bases fitting TRBD2. This CDR3 has 19 amino acids. The germline CDR1 and CDR2 sequences are MNHEY and SMNVEV (reference sequence). The trim removed 7 bases at V and 1 base at J, leaving 13 bases unmatched. The CDR3 spells CASTRGLAGAGSSYNEQFF. CDR3 in DNA: TGTGCCAGCACCCGTGGACTAGCGGGAGCAGGGAGTTCCTACAATGAGCAGTTCTTC.

The genes are TRBV7-8 and TRBJ1-6; D is unclear. This CDR3 is 14 amino acids long. Per the germline V gene, CDR1 is SGHVS and CDR2 is FQNEAQ. V lost 1 base to trimming and J lost 5 bases, with 6 bases between them. The CDR3, as DNA: TGTGCCAGCAGCTTAGTTGGGAATAATTCACCCCTCCACTTT. It yields the protein CASSLVGNNSPLHF.

The chain is built from TRBV28 and TRBJ1-5; D gene unclear. This CDR3 region has 12 residues. Trimming stripped 10 bases from V and 4 bases from J, with 11 bases between. CDR1 and CDR2 (germline): MDHEN, SYDVKM. CDR3 loop: CATGKVNQPQHF. As DNA, the CDR3 is TGTGCCACCGGGAAGGTAAATCAGCCCCAGCATTTT.

A few counts support this clonotype. The gene calls are TRBV2 and TRBJ2-2; the D gene could be TRBD1 or TRBD2 (5 bases each). The CDR3 runs to 14 residues. The V gene lost 4 bases and the J gene lost 5 bases, with 11 bases spanning the gap. CDR1 is SNHLY and CDR2 is FYNNEI in the germline V gene. The CDR3 DNA reads TGTGCCAGCAGTGTAGTTGGGGGAACCGGGGAGCTGTTTTTT. Its protein product is CASSVVGGTGELFF.

This clonotype has just a few counts. The chain combines TRBV6-6 with TRBJ2-7; a weak D match, TRBD2 (6 bases). Trimming shortened V by 0 bases and J by 7 bases, and 10 bases separated the two germline ends. Germline assignment: CDR1 MNHNY and CDR2 SVGAGI (reference sequence). The CDR3 length is 13 residues. The CDR3 is CASSYSAGREQYV. The CDR3 nucleotides are TGTGCCAGCAGTTACTCCGCAGGGAGGGAGCAGTACGTC.

The rearrangement links TRBV6-1 to TRBJ2-1, with 11 positions matching TRBD2. The CDR3 is 16 residues long. J lost 1 base, V lost 4 bases, and 3 bases had no gene match. The germline gives CDR1 MNHNS, CDR2 SASEGT. DNA of the CDR3: TGTGCCAGCAGTGGAGGGACTAGCGGATCCTACAATGAGCAGTTCTTC. Encoded protein: CASSGGTSGSYNEQFF.

J is TRBJ2-5 and V is TRBV7-9; D not certain. Between the trimmed V and J ends, which lost 5 bases and 5 bases, there was a span of 18 bases. The CDR3 extends over 15 amino acids. The germline gives CDR1 SEHNR, CDR2 FQNEAQ (reference sequence). The CDR3 is CASSPSLVGVETQYF. CDR3 DNA: TGTGCCAGCAGCCCTTCCCTCGTAGGTGTGGAGACCCAGTACTTC.

This clonotype was counted once. J is TRBJ2-1 and V is TRBV19; TRBD2 matches 9 bases. Germline-derived CDR1 and CDR2 are LNHDA and SQIVND (reference sequence). The J segment lost 7 bases and the V segment lost 4 bases, leaving 2 bases of the junction unmatched. The CDR3 contains 13 residues. CDR3: CASSTLAGNEQFF. Here the CDR3 DNA reads TGTGCCAGTAGTACCCTAGCGGGGAATGAGCAGTTCTTC.

This clonotype was observed a few times. The V gene is TRBV7-2, the J gene TRBJ2-7; D perhaps matches TRBD2 (6 bases). The CDR3 loop spans 14 amino acids. In germline, CDR1 is SGHTA, CDR2 FQGNSA. V was shortened by 5 bases and J by 5 bases, with 16 bases between the two germline ends. The CDR3 region has the DNA TGTGCCAGCAGCCTAGAAGGAGGGTACAACGAGCAGTACTTC. Protein: CASSLEGGYNEQYF.

The chain links TRBV29-1 to TRBJ2-7; D perhaps matches TRBD1 (5 bases). CDR1 SQVTM and CDR2 ANQGSEA come from the germline V gene. The CDR3 consists of 9 residues. The DNA of the CDR3 is TGCAGCGTTGGCCATCAGGGTGGGGTC. Translated, it gives CSVGHQGGV.

The table lists this clonotype with a count of one. The CDR3 DNA follows: TGTGCCAGCAGCTACATTGGACTAGCTCTCTTCGATGAGCAGTTCTTC. Protein sequence: CASSYIGLALFDEQFF. The rearrangement joins TRBV7-9 to TRBJ2-1, with 8 bases that match TRBD2. Germline assignment: CDR1 SEHNR and CDR2 FQNEAQ (reference sequence). This CDR3 contains 16 residues. Trimming took 4 bases from V and 8 from J; bases not matched to a gene: 13.

The rearrangement links TRBV20-1 to TRBJ2-1; maybe TRBD2 (5 bases). Germline loops: CDR1 DFQATT, CDR2 SNEGSKA (reference sequence). Trimming removed 7 bases at V and 3 bases at J, with 13 bases between. There are 13 residues in the CDR3. The CDR3 DNA follows: TGCAGTGGTGGCGGGCCTGTCTACAATGAGCAGTTCTTC. As protein: CSGGGPVYNEQFF.